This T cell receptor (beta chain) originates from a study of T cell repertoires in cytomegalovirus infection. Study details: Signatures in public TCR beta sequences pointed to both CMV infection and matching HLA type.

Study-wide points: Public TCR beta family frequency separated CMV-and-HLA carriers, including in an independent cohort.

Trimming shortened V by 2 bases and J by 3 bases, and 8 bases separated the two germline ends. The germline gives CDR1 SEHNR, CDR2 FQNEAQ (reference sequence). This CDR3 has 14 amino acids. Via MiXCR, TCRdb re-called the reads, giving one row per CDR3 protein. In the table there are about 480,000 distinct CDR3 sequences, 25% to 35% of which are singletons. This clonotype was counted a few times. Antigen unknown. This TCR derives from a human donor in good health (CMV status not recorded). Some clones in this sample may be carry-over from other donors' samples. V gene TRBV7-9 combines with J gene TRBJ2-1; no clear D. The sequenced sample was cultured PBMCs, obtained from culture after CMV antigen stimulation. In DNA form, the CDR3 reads TGTGCCAGCAGCTTAATAGTGGACTACAATGAGCAGTTCTTC. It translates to CASSLIVDYNEQFF.